Below, 7 T cell receptor beta chains from the same sample are listed, as sequenced in a study of shared clonotypes between healthy human individuals. Method: immunoSEQ multiplex PCR; TCRdb's copy keeps in-frame clones and lacks some. The repertoire has millions of clones, approximately 94% of them found once; the top ten carry about 1.5%. Only CD45RO-negative cells positively selected for CCR7 counted as naive CD8 cells, so terminally differentiated effector memory CD45RA+ cells were excluded. The specimen sequenced was naive CD8+ T cells from PBMCs. Receptor source: a man aged 18 to 29 in good health. Some clones in this sample may be carry-over from other donors' samples.

The genes are TRBV18 and TRBJ2-5; D gene unclear. The length of the CDR3 is 14 residues. V lost 3 bases and J lost 8, with 16 bases in between. CDR1 KGHSH and CDR2 LQKENI come from the germline V gene. CDR3 region: CASSPPELPNTQYF. For the CDR3, the DNA is TGTGCCAGCTCACCCCCAGAGCTCCCGAACACCCAGTACTTC.

The chain links TRBV10-1 to TRBJ2-3, with D unclear. Per the germline V gene, CDR1 is WNHNN and CDR2 is SYGVQD (reference sequence). This CDR3 has 13 residues. Trimming stripped 7 bases from V and 3 bases from J, with 11 bases between. The CDR3 region is CASNKGITDTQYF. The CDR3 nucleotides are TGCGCCAGCAATAAGGGTATTACAGATACGCAGTATTTT.

The rearrangement uses TRBV10-3 and TRBJ2-1; 9 bases line up with TRBD2. CDR1 and CDR2 (germline): ENHRY, SYGVKD. V dropped 0 bases and J dropped 9; count of bases not matched to a gene: 12. The CDR3 has 17 residues. The CDR3 spells CAISESKLAGRAIEQFF. CDR3 nucleotide sequence: TGTGCCATCAGTGAGTCGAAACTAGCGGGTAGGGCTATTGAGCAGTTCTTC.

This chain connects TRBV12-5 to TRBJ1-1, with a weak D call TRBD1 (5 bases). Germline CDR1 is LGHNT and CDR2 is FRNRAP. This CDR3 has 13 residues. The V end was cut by 7 bases, the J end by 11 bases, with 20 bases between. The CDR3 sequence: CASALDTFLTAFF. The CDR3 nucleotides read TGTGCTAGTGCCTTGGACACTTTCTTAACTGCTTTCTTT.

For this clone: Additional DNA sequences in this sample encode the identical CDR3. The chain carries TRBV19 and TRBJ2-3; no clear D. CDR3 length: 14 amino acids. V was pared by 1 base and J by 4 bases, with 9 bases between. Germline V CDR1 and CDR2: LNHDA, SQIVND (reference sequence). CDR3 loop: CASSIGRAADTQYF. In DNA, the CDR3 is TGTGCCAGTAGTATAGGCCGGGCGGCAGATACGCAGTATTTT.

V gene TRBV28 combines with J gene TRBJ1-2, with unresolved D. Germline V lookup: CDR1 MDHEN, CDR2 SYDVKM. This CDR3 is built from 13 residues. Trimming took off 6 bases at V and 8 bases at J, with 16 bases between the two ends. DNA for the CDR3: TGTGCCAGCAGCCCCACCCCCGAGGAGGGCTACACCTTC. It is translated as CASSPTPEEGYTF.

The chain is built from TRBV21-1 and TRBJ2-7. TRBV21-1 is deemed a pseudogene. This CDR3 is 16 amino acids long. The CDR3 DNA reads as TGTGCCAGTCCCGGAAGAGACGGACGGAGCTCCTACGAGCAGTACTTC. It specifies CASPGRDGRSSYEQYF.